This T cell receptor (beta chain) was recorded in a study of human T cells and chemical hapten exposure. Findings and caveats of the study: TCRs above 1 in 1000 frequency stayed constant with DPC sensitization.

Researchers extracted total RNA from unfractionated whole blood. This clonotype was recorded at least ten times. Its cognate antigen is unknown. TCRdb independently ran MiXCR on the 5' RACE reads; one entry per CDR3 protein. The top ten clones hold roughly 1.4% of a sample with about 140,000 distinct CDR3 sequences, 3.5% to 5% of them seen once. The sequence derives from a female donor in good health.

The CDR3 DNA reads TGCAGTGCTAGAGGCAGGGTTCGGGCTGAAGCTTTCTTT. It codes for CSARGRVRAEAFF. V usage is TRBV20-1 and J usage is TRBJ1-1; a weak D match, TRBD1 (5 bases). The germline V and J ends were trimmed by 1 base and 6 bases, with 12 bases remaining between them. Germline V gene lookup returns CDR1 DFQATT and CDR2 SNEGSKA (reference sequence). The CDR3 loop spans 13 amino acids.